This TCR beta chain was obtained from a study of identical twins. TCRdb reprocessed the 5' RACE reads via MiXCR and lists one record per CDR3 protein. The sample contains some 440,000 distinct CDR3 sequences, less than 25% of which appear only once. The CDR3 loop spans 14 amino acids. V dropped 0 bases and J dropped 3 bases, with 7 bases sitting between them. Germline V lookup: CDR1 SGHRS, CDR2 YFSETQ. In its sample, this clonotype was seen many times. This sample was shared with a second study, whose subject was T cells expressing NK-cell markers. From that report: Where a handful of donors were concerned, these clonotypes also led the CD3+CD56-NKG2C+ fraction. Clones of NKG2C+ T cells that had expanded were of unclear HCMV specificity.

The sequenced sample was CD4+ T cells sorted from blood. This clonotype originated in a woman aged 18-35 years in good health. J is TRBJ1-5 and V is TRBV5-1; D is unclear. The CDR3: CASSLDSVNQPQHF. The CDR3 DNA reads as TGCGCCAGCAGCTTGGATTCAGTCAATCAGCCCCAGCATTTT.